Listed below are T cell receptor beta chains from one sample, sequenced in a study of cytomegalovirus exposure and HLA in healthy donors. Assay: immunoSEQ multiplex PCR; the TCRdb copy retains only in-frame clones and omits some. The table has over 250,000 clones, approximately 70% seen once. Specimen: PBMCs. Source of these receptors: a female donor in good health and CMV-seronegative. Each CDR3 is given with its conserved first and last residue. Fields, in order: V gene, J gene, clone size, CDR3 length, D gene, CDR3 DNA, CDR3 protein. D genes are given only for firm matches. Clone size is stated in some rows and not others, as once, few, many or a class when expanded.

>TRBV5-4|TRBJ1-1|-|14|TRBD1
TGTGCCAGCAGAGGACAGGGGAGACGCACTGAAGCTTTCTTT
CASRGQGRRTEAFF
>TRBV18|TRBJ1-1|-|14|-
TGTGCCAGCTCACCACCATGGGCAGACACTGAAGCTTTCTTT
CASSPPWADTEAFF
>TRBV28|TRBJ2-5|-|15|-
TGTGCCAGCAGTTCCCTAGACAGGAATGGGGAGACCCAGTACTTC
CASSSLDRNGETQYF
>TRBV4-1|TRBJ1-1|-|13|-
TGCGCCAGCAGCCTTGCCAGATGGACTGAAGCTTTCTTT
CASSLARWTEAFF
>TRBV10-3|TRBJ1-1|-|14|-
TGTGCCATCAGTGAGTCGAGAGGACGGGGTGAAGCTTTCTTT
CAISESRGRGEAFF
>TRBV9|TRBJ2-1|few|15|TRBD1
TGTGCCAGCGCGGGACCTGACAGGGGGATAGGTGAGCAGTTCTTC
CASAGPDRGIGEQFF
>TRBV6-5|TRBJ2-4|-|14|TRBD2
TGTGCCAGCACTATACTAGCGGGGGGAAACATTCAGTACTTC
CASTILAGGNIQYF
>TRBV19|TRBJ2-7|-|13|-
TGTGCCAGTAGTAGTCACAGGAAGGGCGAGCAGTACTTC
CASSSHRKGEQYF
>TRBV6-5|TRBJ2-5|-|13|TRBD1
TGTGCCAGCAGGGGGACAGGGGCAAATGAGCAGTACTTC
CASRGTGANEQYF
>TRBV29-1|TRBJ2-1|-|14|TRBD2
TGCAGCGTAGGAAGCGGGAGGGCGTACAATGAGCAGTTCTTC
CSVGSGRAYNEQFF
>TRBV7-6|TRBJ2-7|few|16|TRBD1
TGTGCCAGCAGCGACAAGACAGGGCGTAACCTCTACGAGCAGTACTTC
CASSDKTGRNLYEQYF
>TRBV27|TRBJ2-7|-|14|-
TGTGCCAGCAGTTTAGGGGGGACCGCCTACGAGCAGTACTTC
CASSLGGTAYEQYF
>TRBV5-1|TRBJ2-2|-|19|TRBD2
TGCGCCAGCAGCCAAGCCAGGACGGGTACTAGCGGGGGCACCGGGGAGCTGTTTTTT
CASSQARTGTSGGTGELFF
>TRBV11-2|TRBJ2-1|-|15|TRBD2
TGTGCCAGCAGCGCCCTAGCGGGCACTTACAATGAGCAGTTCTTC
CASSALAGTYNEQFF
>TRBV19|TRBJ1-1|-|15|TRBD1
TGTGCCAGTAGTTCCACAGGGGGAAGAAACACTGAAGCTTTCTTT
CASSSTGGRNTEAFF
>TRBV2|TRBJ1-2|-|14|-
TGTGCCAGCAGTGAAGGGGGGCTTGGGTATGGCTACACCTTC
CASSEGGLGYGYTF
>TRBV18|TRBJ1-1|-|15|TRBD1
TGTGCCAGCTCTCCGATATCCGGGACAGGGGGCTCAGCTTTCTTT
CASSPISGTGGSAFF
>TRBV18|TRBJ2-7|once|17|TRBD2
TGTGCCAGCTCACCACCCTCGGGACTAGCGGGAAACTACGAACAGTACTTC
CASSPPSGLAGNYEQYF
>TRBV5-6|TRBJ2-1|once|14|-
TGTGCCAGCAGCATTCGGGATCCATACAATGAGCAGTTCTTC
CASSIRDPYNEQFF
>TRBV5-6|TRBJ2-7|-|13|-
TGTGCCAGCAGCTTGGACAGGGCCTACGAGCAGTACTTC
CASSLDRAYEQYF
>TRBV30|TRBJ2-7|-|11|-
TGTGCCTGGAAGAGTATGAGCGAGCAGTACTTC
CAWKSMSEQYF
>TRBV4-1|TRBJ2-7|-|17|TRBD2
TGCGCCAGCAGCCGTATGATACTAGCGGGCACTACCTACGAGCAGTACTTC
CASSRMILAGTTYEQYF
>TRBV6-1|TRBJ1-3|-|15|TRBD1
TGTGCCAGCAGTCGACAGGGGGCCGTGGGAAACACCATATATTTT
CASSRQGAVGNTIYF
>TRBV2|TRBJ1-2|-|13|-
TGTGCCAGCAGTGAGGGCGCGTCCGGTGGCTACACCTTC
CASSEGASGGYTF
>TRBV5-1|TRBJ1-1|few|13|-
TGCGCCAGCGCCAGGGATGTGAACACTGAAGCTTTCTTT
CASARDVNTEAFF
>TRBV29-1|TRBJ2-1|-|18|TRBD2
TGCAGCGTTGAAGCCGGGACTAGCGGGAGATTGGCGTACAATGAGCAGTTCTTC
CSVEAGTSGRLAYNEQFF
>TRBV28|TRBJ2-7|few|14|-
TGTGCCAGCGGCCCTACAGGGTTGGGCTACGAGCAGTACTTC
CASGPTGLGYEQYF
>TRBV11-2|TRBJ2-7|-|16|-
TGTGCCAGCAGCTTAGGGGGAGCTAGCGTCTCCTACGAGCAGTACTTC
CASSLGGASVSYEQYF
>TRBV6-5|TRBJ2-1|few|14|TRBD2
TGTGCCAGCACTGGGGCGGGAGGGCCGGGTGAGCAGTTCTTC
CASTGAGGPGEQFF
>TRBV5-1|TRBJ2-5|few|16|TRBD2
TGCGCCAGCAGCTTAACGAGCGGGAGAAGGGAAGAGACCCAGTACTTC
CASSLTSGRREETQYF